This T cell receptor (beta chain) was captured by sequencing in a study of T cells after posttransplantation cyclophosphamide. The protocol was immunoSEQ multiplex PCR, while the TCRdb copy is restricted to in-frame clones and leaves out a portion. The repertoire consists of roughly 8,500 clones, with approximately 92% occurring once and the leading ten covering over 1.5%. Trimming pared 3 bases from V and 1 base from J, leaving 12 bases between. Germline CDR1 LNHDA, CDR2 SQIVND (reference sequence). CDR3 size: 15 residues. The TCR comes from a woman aged 60-75 years in good health, CMV-negative, and a related stem cell transplant donor. The chain is built from TRBV19 and TRBJ2-5, with a tentative D call TRBD2 (5 bases). Sequenced: memory CD4+ T cells sorted from PBMCs. The CDR3 is CASSIRGGPQETQYF. The CDR3 region has the DNA TGTGCCAGTAGTATTCGAGGAGGACCCCAAGAGACCCAGTACTTC.